A selection of T cell receptor beta chains follows, all from one sample in a study of cytomegalovirus exposure and HLA in healthy donors. Libraries were prepared by immunoSEQ multiplex PCR; TCRdb keeps only in-frame clonotypes and omits some of them. The sample comprises 180,000 or so clones, over 65% of which are singletons, and less than 0.9% rests with the top ten. The sequencing sample was made of PBMCs. Every receptor here comes from a female donor in good health and CMV-seronegative. Each CDR3 is given with its conserved first and last residue. D genes are given only for firm matches. Not every row has a clone size; where given, it reads once, few, many or a size class.

V gene	J gene	D gene	clone size	CDR3 DNA	CDR3 protein
TRBV19	TRBJ2-2	-	-	TGTGCCAGTAAAAGCATATCAGGGTCCTCGAACACCGGGGAGCTGTTTTTT	CASKSISGSSNTGELFF
TRBV4-2	TRBJ1-2	TRBD1	-	TGTGCCAGCAGCCCGGCCACGGGACAGGGGATTAACTATGGCTACACCTTC	CASSPATGQGINYGYTF
TRBV15	TRBJ1-2	-	-	TGTGCCACCAGCTCGCAAATAAGTAGCTATGGCTACACCTTC	CATSSQISSYGYTF
TRBV7-2	TRBJ2-3	-	-	TGTGCCACCCGCGGAGCGTTATACGGGACAGATACGCAGTATTTT	CATRGALYGTDTQYF
TRBV7-9	TRBJ2-5	TRBD2	-	TGTGCCAGCAGCCAAGGGACTAGCAGTTACCAAGAGACCCAGTACTTC	CASSQGTSSYQETQYF
TRBV10-3	TRBJ2-7	TRBD2	-	TGTGCCATCAGTCCTAGCGGGGGACGCGGCGAGCAGTACTTC	CAISPSGGRGEQYF
TRBV9	TRBJ2-7	TRBD2	-	TGTGCCAGCAGCCGGGAGGGGGCCTACGAGCAGTACTTC	CASSREGAYEQYF
TRBV19	TRBJ2-7	TRBD2	-	TGTGCCAGTAAGGCGGGAGCCTACGAGCAGTACTTC	CASKAGAYEQYF
TRBV5-1	TRBJ2-3	TRBD2	-	TGCGCCAGCAGCTTGGGGACTAGAATGATAGATACGCAGTATTTT	CASSLGTRMIDTQYF
TRBV18	TRBJ1-1	TRBD1	-	TGTGCCAGCTCCCTGACAGGGGACGTAGCTGAAGCTTTCTTT	CASSLTGDVAEAFF
TRBV6-5	TRBJ2-3	-	few	TGTGCCAGCAGTTACTCAGCCGAGAGCACAGATACGCAGTATTTT	CASSYSAESTDTQYF
TRBV30	TRBJ1-6	-	-	TGTGCCTGGAGTGTTCGCGGCAGGGCCGGATCACCCCTCCACTTT	CAWSVRGRAGSPLHF
TRBV7-9	TRBJ1-1	-	-	TGTGCCAGCAGCTTACCCCCGGCGGACACTGAAGCTTTCTTT	CASSLPPADTEAFF
TRBV4-2	TRBJ2-3	TRBD2	-	TGTGCCAGCAGCCAAGTAACTAGCGGCACAGATACGCAGTATTTT	CASSQVTSGTDTQYF
TRBV19	TRBJ2-7	-	-	TGTGCCAGTAGTATATCACAGGGAACCTACGAGCAGTACTTC	CASSISQGTYEQYF
TRBV28	TRBJ2-7	-	-	TGTGCCAGCAGTTTAGGGAGGTCCTACGAGCAGTACTTC	CASSLGRSYEQYF
TRBV29-1	TRBJ1-4	TRBD1	-	TGCAGCGTTGCCGGGACAGACGGAGGCGAAAAACTGTTTTTT	CSVAGTDGGEKLFF
TRBV2	TRBJ2-5	TRBD2	once	TGTGCCAGCGCGGGTAGCGGGGGACATCAAGAGACCCAGTACTTC	CASAGSGGHQETQYF
TRBV5-8	TRBJ1-1	-	few	TGTGCCAGCAGCTTCCAATTCAGTCAAAACACTGAAGCTTTCTTT	CASSFQFSQNTEAFF
TRBV4-3	TRBJ2-7	TRBD2	-	TGCGCCAGCAGCCAAGGACTACTAGCGGCCGAGCAGTACTTC	CASSQGLLAAEQYF
TRBV18	TRBJ2-5	-	-	TGTGCCAGCTCACTGGGACTCCAGTACCAAGAGACCCAGTACTTC	CASSLGLQYQETQYF
TRBV7-3	TRBJ2-2	-	-	TGTGCCAGCAGCTTAAGGCGGGACTCCACCGGGGAGCTGTTTTTT	CASSLRRDSTGELFF
TRBV4-2	TRBJ2-1	TRBD2	-	TGTGCCAGCAGCCAAGGTGGGGCGGGGGGGCCTTTAGGCAATGAGCAGTTCTTC	CASSQGGAGGPLGNEQFF
TRBV7-8	TRBJ1-5	TRBD1	few	TGTGCCAGCAGCTTACTGGGACAGGGGACGGGTCAGCCCCAGCATTTT	CASSLLGQGTGQPQHF
TRBV19	TRBJ1-5	TRBD1	-	TGTGCCAGCGGACAGGACCGACGGATGCCCCAGCATTTT	CASGQDRRMPQHF
TRBV30	TRBJ1-2	TRBD1	few	TGTGCCTGGATGGGGGTGCATTCGGGACAGGGCTGGGGCTACACCTTC	CAWMGVHSGQGWGYTF
TRBV30	TRBJ1-2	-	-	TGTGCCTGGAGTGTATGGGGGCTCGAGAATGGCTACACCTTC	CAWSVWGLENGYTF
TRBV7-9	TRBJ1-2	TRBD1	-	TGTGCCAGCAGCGCGGGACAGGGGGGTATGTACACCTTC	CASSAGQGGMYTF
TRBV7-2	TRBJ2-3	-	-	TGTGCCAGCAGCTTTCAGCTAGTAGGGAGTGGGGATACGCAGTATTTT	CASSFQLVGSGDTQYF
TRBV27	TRBJ2-1	TRBD2	-	TGTGCCAGCAGCAAGGAAAGGAGAGGGTGGGGAACTAGCGGGAGCTCCTACAATGAGCAGTTCTTC	CASSKERRGWGTSGSSYNEQFF
TRBV4-3	TRBJ2-5	-	-	TGCGCCAGCAGCCAAGATATCCAGAGAGGAGAGCAGTACTTC	CASSQDIQRGEQYF
TRBV30	TRBJ1-2	-	-	TGTGCCTGGAGTTCGAACAGTAACTATGGCTACACCTTC	CAWSSNSNYGYTF
TRBV19	TRBJ1-5	-	once	TGTGCCACCAAAGGTTGGGGGGGCCATCAGCCCCAGCATTTT	CATKGWGGHQPQHF
TRBV7-9	TRBJ2-6	TRBD1	-	TGTGCCAGCAGCTCTTATACAAAGGGGGCCAACGGCCTGACTTTC	CASSSYTKGANGLTF
TRBV21-1	TRBJ2-7	-	-	TGTGCCAGCAGCAAAGCGCGGGGGGTACGACTAGGGACGAAGGGGCTCGAGCAGTACTTC	CASSKARGVRLGTKGLEQYF
TRBV9	TRBJ1-3	-	-	TGTGCCAGCAGCTTAACACCTGGAAACACCATATATTTT	CASSLTPGNTIYF
TRBV2	TRBJ2-2	TRBD2	-	TGTGCCAGCAGGGTTACTAGCGGGAGGGCGGCCGGGGAGCTGTTTTTT	CASRVTSGRAAGELFF
TRBV19	TRBJ2-7	-	-	TGTGCCAGTAGTATAAGCGCTTTACCGGGCTACGAGCAGTACTTC	CASSISALPGYEQYF
TRBV14	TRBJ1-6	-	-	TGTGCCAGCAGCCAGCAGAGGGCGAGGTCACCCCTCCACTTT	CASSQQRARSPLHF
TRBV2	TRBJ2-2	TRBD2	-	TGTGCCAGCAGTGGGAGGGCTAGCGGGAGCACCGGGGAGCTGTTTTTT	CASSGRASGSTGELFF
TRBV4-1	TRBJ2-1	TRBD2	-	TGCGCCAGCGGCGCTAGCGGGAGGAACGATGAGCAGTTCTTC	CASGASGRNDEQFF
TRBV7-9	TRBJ2-7	TRBD1	-	TGTGCCAGCAGCTTGGGACAGGGGGCGAGGGACGAGCAGTACTTC	CASSLGQGARDEQYF
TRBV18	TRBJ2-2	TRBD2	once	TGTGCCAGCTCACCCCGGGCGACTAGCGGGGTGAACACCGGGGAGCTGTTTTTT	CASSPRATSGVNTGELFF
TRBV28	TRBJ1-3	TRBD1	-	TGTGCCAGCAGTTTTCGCATCGGACAGGCTGGAAACACCATATATTTT	CASSFRIGQAGNTIYF
TRBV28	TRBJ2-3	TRBD1	-	TGTGCCAGCAGTTTGGCCCCAGGGGGTCTAGGGCAGTATTTT	CASSLAPGGLGQYF
TRBV5-1	TRBJ2-1	-	-	TGCGCCAGCAGCTTGGACACCGCCCTGCGGGTAAATTACAATGAGCAGTTCTTC	CASSLDTALRVNYNEQFF
TRBV19	TRBJ2-2	TRBD2	-	TGTCTACTCCCTCATGTGGTAGCGGGAGGAACGAACACCGGGGAGCTGTTTTTT	CLLPHVVAGGTNTGELFF
TRBV4-3	TRBJ2-7	-	-	TGCGCCAGCAGCCAAGAGGCTTCCTACGAGCAGTACTTC	CASSQEASYEQYF
TRBV4-3	TRBJ1-6	TRBD1	-	TGCGCCAGCAGTCGTACAGGGGGGTATGGTTCACCCCTCCACTTT	CASSRTGGYGSPLHF
TRBV28	TRBJ1-1	-	-	TGTGCCAGCAGCTCGGTCGGGTTGAACACTGAAGCTTTCTTT	CASSSVGLNTEAFF
TRBV29-1	TRBJ2-7	TRBD1	-	TGCAGCGTGGGAGGACAGGGCCCCTACGAGCAGTACTTC	CSVGGQGPYEQYF
TRBV30	TRBJ1-3	-	-	TGTGCCTGGAGTGTATCGAGCTCTGGAAACACCATATATTTT	CAWSVSSSGNTIYF
TRBV4-3	TRBJ1-3	-	-	TGCGCCAGCAGCCAAGAGAGGCGGGGCAGTGGAAACACCATATATTTT	CASSQERRGSGNTIYF
TRBV5-5	TRBJ1-2	-	-	TGTGCCAGCAGCCCCCTGCAGACAAACTATGGCTACACCTTC	CASSPLQTNYGYTF